Listed below are T cell receptor beta chains from one sample, sequenced in a study of T-cell reconstitution after alpha-beta-depleted transplantation in children. TCRdb reprocessed the PCR reads with MiXCR, giving one entry per CDR3 protein. This sample carries about 580,000 distinct CDR3 sequences, around 23% of them seen once, and the ten largest clones take 13% to 15%. Sample: PBMCs, mostly from graft donor cells, taken 360 days after TCRalphabeta/CD19-depleted stem cell transplant. All receptors come from a boy younger than two who had a stem cell transplant for acute myeloid leukemia, so the T cells may come from the graft donor. Both conserved end residues are part of each CDR3. A D gene is named only where the DNA matches it firmly. Size values are once, few and many counts, or a class for expanded clones, and some rows have none.

few	TRBD2	TRBJ2-5	TRBV12-3/TRBV12-4	TGTGCCAGCAGTTTTTATGTAGCGTGGGGGGGAGAGACCCAGTACTTC	CASSFYVAWGGETQYF
few	TRBD2	TRBJ2-7	TRBV7-2	TGTGCCAGCAGCTTAAGCTCGGCTAGCGGGAATCCGTACTTC	CASSLSSASGNPYF
NA	NA	TRBJ2-5	TRBV12-3/TRBV12-4	TGTGCCAGCACCCCCCCGGAGGGTGGAGAGACCCAGTACTTC	CASTPPEGGETQYF
few	NA	TRBJ2-5	TRBV20-1	TGCAGTGCCCCCCGCTCACGTTTTCCGTTGGAAGAGACCCAGTACTTC	CSAPRSRFPLEETQYF
many	NA	TRBJ1-1	TRBV29-1	TGCAGCGTTAGGAGGGTGGAGAACACTGAAGCTTTCTTT	CSVRRVENTEAFF
NA	NA	TRBJ1-5	TRBV21-1	TGTGCCAGCAGCACACAGGGGGCGAGCAATCAGCCCCAGCATTTT	CASSTQGASNQPQHF
NA	TRBD1	TRBJ2-3	TRBV11-2	TGTGCCAGCAGCTTAGGGGGGGGACAGGGGAGGCCCACGCAGTATTTT	CASSLGGGQGRPTQYF
NA	TRBD1	TRBJ1-4	TRBV30	TGTGCCTGGAGTGAGGCAGGGGGTAATGAAAAACTGTTTTTT	CAWSEAGGNEKLFF
many	NA	TRBJ1-5	TRBV20-1	TGCAGTGCTAGAGTGGTCAGTCTCTTCAATCAGCCCCAGCATTTT	CSARVVSLFNQPQHF
many	NA	TRBJ1-6	TRBV20-1	TGCAGTGCTAGTCAGGGAGGGAGCTCCTATAATTCACCCCTCCACTTT	CSASQGGSSYNSPLHF
many	NA	TRBJ2-5	TRBV10-3	TGTGCCATCAGTGACACCGGACGGTTGCAAGAGACCCAGTACTTC	CAISDTGRLQETQYF
few	TRBD1	TRBJ2-7	TRBV12-3/TRBV12-4	TGTGCCAGCAGATCAGGGGGCGCAGAGAGGGAGTACTTC	CASRSGGAEREYF
NA	NA	TRBJ1-1	TRBV29-1	TGCAGCGCCCCCTCGGGAGCTGAAGCTTTCTTT	CSAPSGAEAFF
NA	NA	TRBJ1-3	TRBV20-1	TGCAGTGCTAGAAGCTTGGCAGGGGCTAAGAGAAACACCATATATTTT	CSARSLAGAKRNTIYF
NA	TRBD1	TRBJ2-3	TRBV24-1	TGTGCCACCAGTTCCAAGACAGGGTCGGGTTTGCAGTATTTT	CATSSKTGSGLQYF